Given below is one T cell receptor beta chain in context. Its antigen is not identified. This specimen comes from a study of T cell responses to AZD1222 COVID-19 vaccine. Study-level results: It should be noted that donors were predominantly white British and more often female, and clonal diversity was possibly underestimated. Sampled repertoires all dated from after the peak T cell response.

The germline gives CDR1 LGHNA, CDR2 YSLEER. The CDR3 runs to 15 residues. V trimming: 1 base; J trimming: 4 bases; junction bases outside the gene matches: 6. Clones were read by immunoSEQ multiplex PCR, and TCRdb kept only the in-frame ones, dropping some. The profile shows 150,000 to 200,000 clones, around 92% of them singletons. This chain links TRBV4-3 with TRBJ1-2; 7 nucleotides align to TRBD1. This receptor was identified in an adult in good health. The sample here was peripheral blood, taken on day 0 of AZD1222 vaccination. CDR3 residues: CASSQAGTAFYGYTF. DNA of the CDR3: TGCGCCAGCAGCCAAGCCGGGACAGCCTTCTATGGCTACACCTTC.